This entry lists 27 T cell receptor beta chains sequenced from one sample in a study of control samples from healthy donors and cancer patients. Here immunoSEQ multiplex PCR was the method, and the copy in TCRdb shows in-frame clones only, minus some. The top ten clones hold roughly 4.5% of a sample with around 99,000 clones, about nine tenths of them seen once. The sequenced sample was blood. The receptors were sampled from a human donor in good health. The donor label of this sample is uncertain.

The sample holds a few counts of this clone. The chain uses TRBV6-5 and TRBJ2-1; D could derive from TRBD1 or TRBD2 (5 bases each). V was clipped by 0 bases and J by 12 bases, with 21 bases between them. This CDR3 region has 16 residues. CDR1 and CDR2 (germline): MNHEY, SVGAGI. This chain's CDR3 is CASSYSSRGAVVGQFF. The CDR3 DNA sequence: TGTGCCAGCAGTTACTCCTCGAGGGGCGCGGTAGTAGGGCAGTTCTTC.

The V and J genes are TRBV10-2 and TRBJ2-2, with TRBD1 identical over 9 bases. Germline V gene data show CDR1 as WSHSY and CDR2 as SAAADI. This CDR3 is built from 15 residues. J gave up 4 bases and V 7 bases, and 7 bases lay outside the gene matches. CDR3 in DNA: TGCGCCAGCAATTTACAGGGGGCGGGCACCGGGGAGCTGTTTTTT. This codes for CASNLQGAGTGELFF.

The chain couples TRBV24-1 to TRBJ2-2; TRBD1 matches 7 bases. The CDR3 totals 16 residues. Germline lookup yields CDR1 KGHDR and CDR2 SFDVKD. Trimming removed 4 bases from V and 3 bases from J; junction bases left unmatched: 7. This CDR3 is CATSEPRDRHTGELFF. CDR3 in DNA: TGTGCCACCAGTGAGCCCCGGGACAGACACACCGGGGAGCTGTTTTTT.

The V and J genes are TRBV5-4 and TRBJ2-1, with TRBD2 identical over 8 bases. This CDR3 is 15 amino acids long. Germline lookup yields CDR1 SGHNT and CDR2 YYREEE (reference sequence). V lost 4 bases, J lost 6 bases, and 9 bases stayed unmatched. The DNA of the CDR3 is TGTGCCAGCAGCCGGAGCGGGGGACCCATCAATGAGCAGTTCTTC. Its translation: CASSRSGGPINEQFF. The whole variable domain, filled in from reference TRBV5-4 and TRBJ2-1, reads ETGVTQSPTHLIKTRGQQVTLRCSSQSGHNTVSWYQQALGQGPQFIFQYYREEENGRGNFPPRFSGLQFPNYSSELNVNALELDDSALYLCASSRSGGPINEQFFGPGTRLTVL.

As regards this clone: Other DNA sequences in the sample encode the same CDR3. The J gene is TRBJ2-2, the V gene TRBV19; D gene unclear. Trimming left V 1 base short and J 1 base short, with 4 bases between. Germline lookup yields CDR1 LNHDA and CDR2 SQIVND (reference sequence). This CDR3 is built from 14 residues. CDR3 in DNA: TGTGCCAGTAGTATAGCTGGGAACACCGGGGAGCTGTTTTTT. Protein product: CASSIAGNTGELFF.

In its sample, this clone was seen once. The chain recombines TRBV12-3 or TRBV12-4 with TRBJ1-1; possibly TRBD1 for D (5 bases). The length of the CDR3 is 13 residues. V lost 6 bases and J 8 bases, leaving 16 bases between the germline ends. The CDR3 sequence is CASSRGQWTEAFF. The DNA of the CDR3 is TGTGCCAGCAGCCGGGGTCAATGGACAGAAGCTTTCTTT.

The chain couples TRBV13 to TRBJ2-1, with TRBD2 matching over 9 bases. The CDR3 loop spans 15 amino acids. Germline values: CDR1 PRHDT, CDR2 FYEKMQ (reference sequence). The ends lost 6 bases at V and 5 bases at J; junction bases unmatched: 8. DNA for the CDR3: TGTGCCAGCAGAGAGGCGGGGGGGAGCCACAATGAGCAGTTCTTC. It encodes CASREAGGSHNEQFF.

V gene TRBV18 combines with J gene TRBJ2-7; 13 bases line up with TRBD2. This CDR3 contains 15 residues. CDR1 is KGHSH, CDR2 LQKENI, per germline. The V and J ends lost 2 bases and 4 bases, in that order; junction bases with no gene match: 2. CDR3 protein: CASSPRLAGGYEQYF. The DNA of the CDR3 is TGTGCCAGCTCACCAAGACTAGCGGGGGGTTACGAGCAGTACTTC.

This clone was found once. The chain uses TRBV27 and TRBJ1-2; 9 nucleotides line up with TRBD1. V dropped 4 bases and J dropped 4; count of bases not matched to a gene: 4. This CDR3 has 14 amino acids. Germline lookup yields CDR1 MNHEY and CDR2 SMNVEV (reference sequence). The CDR3 bases are TGTGCCAGCAGTTCCGGGACAGGGCTCTATGGCTACACCTTC. The encoded protein is CASSSGTGLYGYTF.

V is TRBV6-1 and J is TRBJ1-5; D is unresolved. CDR1 and CDR2 from the germline V gene are MNHNS and SASEGT. This CDR3 spans 14 amino acids. V was pared by 2 bases and J by 1 base, with 6 bases between. In DNA, the CDR3 is TGTGCCAGCAGTGAACTAGGCAGCAATCAGCCCCAGCATTTT. Residues: CASSELGSNQPQHF.

The V call is TRBV10-2, the J call TRBJ2-3; no clear D. CDR1 and CDR2 from the germline V gene are WSHSY and SAAADI. V was shortened by 7 bases and J by 1 base, with 9 bases between the two germline ends. The CDR3 spans 13 residues. The chain's CDR3 is CASTPSRTDTQYF. CDR3 coding DNA: TGCGCCAGCACCCCTTCCCGCACAGATACGCAGTATTTT.

This chain connects TRBV18 to TRBJ1-5, with D perhaps TRBD1 (6 bases). Per germline, CDR1 KGHSH and CDR2 LQKENI. CDR3 length: 15 residues. Trimming cost V 5 bases and J 3 bases, with 14 bases left between them. CDR3 sequence reads: CASSRQRGDNQPQHF. CDR3 DNA sequence: TGTGCCAGCTCAAGACAGAGGGGGGACAATCAGCCCCAGCATTTT.

The V and J genes are TRBV5-1 and TRBJ1-1, with a tentative D call TRBD1 (5 bases). The CDR3 extends over 13 amino acids. CDR1 and CDR2 (germline): SGHRS, YFSETQ. V dropped 6 bases and J dropped 2 bases, with 11 bases sitting between them. CDR3 DNA sequence: TGCGCCAGCAACTGGGGGGACAACACTGAAGCTTTCTTT. This codes for CASNWGDNTEAFF. Using reference TRBV5-1 and TRBJ1-1 for the parts outside the CDR3, the full variable domain is KAGVTQTPRYLIKTRGQQVTLSCSPISGHRSVSWYQQTPGQGLQFLFEYFSETQRNKGNFPGRFSGRQFSNSRSEMNVSTLELGDSALYLCASNWGDNTEAFFGQGTRLTVV.

As to this clone: The same CDR3 also results from other DNA sequences found in this sample. V is TRBV5-6 and J is TRBJ2-1; 12 bases agree with TRBD2. Germline assignment: CDR1 SGHDT and CDR2 YYEEEE. The V segment lost 6 bases and the J segment 7 bases; nucleotides outside the gene matches: 8. The CDR3 is made up of 15 amino acids. The CDR3 sequence is CASTGLAGGLNEQFF. DNA for the CDR3: TGTGCCAGCACTGGTCTAGCGGGGGGGCTGAATGAGCAGTTCTTC.

V is TRBV12-3 or TRBV12-4 and J is TRBJ2-1; the D is unclear. Deletions cut 5 bases from V and 15 bases from J, with 14 bases between. The CDR3 is 11 amino acids. The CDR3 region has the DNA TGTGCCAGCAGTCAGACAAGCGTTCCGTTCTTC. Amino acid sequence: CASSQTSVPFF.

The chain is built from TRBV6-1 and TRBJ2-4; D not resolved. The CDR3 runs 15 residues. Germline assignment: CDR1 MNHNS and CDR2 SASEGT. Trimming pared 1 base from V and 1 base from J, leaving 8 bases between. CDR3 sequence: CASSEGSVAKNIQYF. The CDR3 DNA reads TGTGCCAGCAGTGAAGGATCCGTCGCCAAAAACATTCAGTACTTC.

The chain has TRBV6-6 and TRBJ2-7; 9 positions match TRBD1. V lost 5 bases and J lost 2; bases outside the gene matches: 13. The length of the CDR3 is 17 residues. CDR1 MNHNY and CDR2 SVGAGI come from the germline V gene (reference sequence). CDR3 region: CASSRRSQGTGTYEQYF. The CDR3 DNA sequence: TGTGCCAGCAGTCGAAGATCCCAGGGGACAGGGACCTACGAGCAGTACTTC.

The chain links TRBV15 to TRBJ2-7; D ambiguous. The CDR3 runs 13 residues. Trimming shortened V by 0 bases and J by 3 bases, and 6 bases separated the two germline ends. Germline assignment: CDR1 LNHNV and CDR2 YYDKDF (reference sequence). The DNA of the CDR3 is TGTGCCACCAGCAGAGACCCCGTCTACGAGCAGTACTTC. Its protein is CATSRDPVYEQYF.

The V and J genes are TRBV5-1 and TRBJ2-5; D perhaps matches TRBD1 (6 bases). V lost 0 bases to trimming and J lost 5 bases, with 14 bases between them. The CDR3 totals 15 residues. Germline V gives CDR1 SGHRS, CDR2 YFSETQ. This CDR3 reads CASSLDPGVSETQYF. The CDR3 bases are TGCGCCAGCAGCTTGGATCCAGGGGTATCGGAGACCCAGTACTTC.

The J gene is TRBJ2-2, the V gene TRBV11-2; perhaps TRBD2 as D (7 bases). V lost 0 bases to trimming and J lost 7 bases, with 12 bases between them. Germline V gene data show CDR1 as SGHAT and CDR2 as FQNNGV. The CDR3 has 15 residues. CDR3 protein: CASSLDWEGGGELFF. The CDR3 DNA sequence: TGTGCCAGCAGCTTAGATTGGGAGGGGGGCGGGGAGCTGTTTTTT. The entire variable domain, with the rest obtained from reference TRBV11-2 and TRBJ2-2, is as follows: EAGVAQSPRYKIIEKRQSVAFWCNPISGHATLYWYQQILGQGPKLLIQFQNNGVVDDSQLPKDRFSAERLKGVDSTLKIQPAKLEDSAVYLCASSLDWEGGGELFFGEGSRLTVL.

V is TRBV27 and J is TRBJ2-2; 7 bases map to TRBD1. With 6 bases clipped from V and 7 bases from J, the junction kept 17 bases outside the gene matches. The CDR3 sequence is 17 residues long. CDR1 and CDR2 (germline): MNHEY, SMNVEV (reference sequence). The CDR3 DNA follows: TGTGCCAGCAGCCATAGGGTCTGGACAGGCTTTAACGGGGAGCTGTTTTTT. Its translation is CASSHRVWTGFNGELFF.

This chain joins TRBV20-1 and TRBJ1-3; a weak D match, TRBD1 (5 bases). Germline-derived CDR1 and CDR2 are DFQATT and SNEGSKA (reference sequence). The V gene lost 3 bases and the J gene lost 2 bases, with 11 bases spanning the gap. There are 14 residues in the CDR3. The CDR3 loop is CSASPAGPGNTIYF. In DNA, the CDR3 is TGCAGTGCTAGTCCAGCGGGGCCTGGAAACACCATATATTTT.

This clone has only a few counts. The chain links TRBV2 to TRBJ1-5, with no clear D. V lost 5 bases and J lost 9, with 20 bases in between. This CDR3 region has 15 residues. CDR1 is SNHLY and CDR2 is FYNNEI in the germline V gene. The CDR3 spells CASSTTSDGRRPQHF. Written as DNA, the CDR3 is TGTGCCAGCAGTACGACTTCAGACGGCCGAAGGCCCCAGCATTTT.

This clone occurred a few times. The chain has TRBV19 and TRBJ2-2, with D possibly TRBD1 on 6 matching bases. CDR1 LNHDA and CDR2 SQIVND come from the germline V gene (reference sequence). The CDR3 is 15 residues long. V was clipped by 6 bases and J by 4 bases, with 15 bases between them. CDR3: CASRSGVGFTGELFF. The DNA for the CDR3 is TGTGCCAGTAGGTCAGGGGTGGGTTTCACCGGGGAGCTGTTTTTT.

The chain couples TRBV19 to TRBJ1-5, with D uncertain. The V end was cut by 7 bases, the J end by 0 bases, with 7 bases between. The germline V gene has CDR1 LNHDA and CDR2 SQIVND (reference sequence). This CDR3 has 13 residues. The DNA for the CDR3 is TGTGCCAGTAATGACGATAGCAATCAGCCCCAGCATTTT. It codes for CASNDDSNQPQHF.

This chain links TRBV5-8 with TRBJ2-3; no clear D gene. The CDR3 totals 14 residues. Germline values: CDR1 SGHTS, CDR2 YDEGEE. The ends were cut back, 6 bases at V and 0 bases at J, with 11 bases in the middle. In DNA, the CDR3 is TGTGCCAGCATAGTTCGGCCGAGCACAGATACGCAGTATTTT. Residues: CASIVRPSTDTQYF.

The chain is built from TRBV6-5 and TRBJ1-6; D perhaps matches TRBD1 (6 bases). Germline lookup yields CDR1 MNHEY and CDR2 SVGAGI. The CDR3 contains 15 residues. V was trimmed by 7 bases and J by 0 bases, leaving 10 bases between them. The DNA of the CDR3 is TGTGCCAGCATGATGGACAGCTCCTATAATTCACCCCTCCACTTT. It translates to CASMMDSSYNSPLHF.